In this sample, the clone carrying this T cell receptor (beta chain) turned up once. Antigen unknown. This CDR3 is built from 10 residues. The germline gives CDR1 SQVTM, CDR2 ANQGSEA. The germline V and J ends were trimmed by 6 bases and 8 bases, with 10 bases remaining between them. These data originate in a study of early T cells in non-severe SARS-CoV-2 infection. Study-wide context: Sequenced material consisted of bulk RNA (from unsorted whole blood), and chains were unpaired.

Study-level results: VDJdb-based annotation leaned toward anti-spike CD8 responses and missed private and CD4 specificities.

The library protocol tagged individual cDNA molecules with unique molecular identifiers. TCRdb processed the 5' RACE reads anew with MiXCR; each CDR3 protein has one entry. The sample holds 45,000 to 55,000 distinct CDR3 sequences; 13% are singletons and the top ten take more than 8.5%. This sequence originates from an adult who was a healthcare worker with PCR-confirmed SARS-CoV-2 infection or an uninfected control (not recorded which). The chain links TRBV29-1 to TRBJ1-1; possible D gene TRBD1, 5 bases. The sample comprised whole blood. The CDR3 DNA sequence: TGCAGCGTGGGGGAGTTAGAAGCTTTCTTT. Its translation is CSVGELEAFF.